This T cell receptor beta chain came from a study of blood T cell repertoires in COVID-19. V shed 5 bases, J shed 4 bases, and the junction held 4 bases outside the gene matches. Per germline, CDR1 SGHTA and CDR2 FQGTGA. The CDR3 consists of 14 residues. In this sample, this clone turned up once. Sequencing was performed with immunoSEQ multiplex PCR; in TCRdb, only in-frame clones are kept and a portion is missing. The sample contains roughly 120,000 clones, 75% to 90% of which appear only once. This TCR derives from an elderly woman with COVID-19, enrolled during active disease. The V call is TRBV7-3, the J call TRBJ2-3; 9 bases are shared with TRBD1. The source material was peripheral blood. The CDR3 loop is CASSLQGASDTQYF. DNA for the CDR3: TGTGCCAGCAGCCTACAGGGGGCTTCAGATACGCAGTATTTT.